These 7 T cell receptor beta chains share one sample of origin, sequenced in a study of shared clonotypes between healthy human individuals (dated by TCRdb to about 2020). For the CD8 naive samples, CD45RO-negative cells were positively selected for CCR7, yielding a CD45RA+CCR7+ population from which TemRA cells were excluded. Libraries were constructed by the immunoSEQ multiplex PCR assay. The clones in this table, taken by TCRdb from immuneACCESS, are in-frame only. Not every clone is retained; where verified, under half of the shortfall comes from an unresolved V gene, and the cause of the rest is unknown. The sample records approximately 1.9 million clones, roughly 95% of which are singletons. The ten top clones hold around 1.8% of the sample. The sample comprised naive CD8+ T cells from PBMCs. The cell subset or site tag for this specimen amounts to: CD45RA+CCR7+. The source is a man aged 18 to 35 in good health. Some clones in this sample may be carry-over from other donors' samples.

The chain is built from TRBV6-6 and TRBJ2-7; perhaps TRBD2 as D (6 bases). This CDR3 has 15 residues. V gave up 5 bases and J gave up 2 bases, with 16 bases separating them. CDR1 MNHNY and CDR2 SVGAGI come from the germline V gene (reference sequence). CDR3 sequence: CASSPARGLPYEQYF. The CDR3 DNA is TGTGCCAGCAGTCCCGCCCGGGGACTCCCCTACGAGCAGTACTTC.

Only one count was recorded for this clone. Here the CDR3 DNA reads TGCGCCAGCAGCCAAGATAGAGAGTATGGCTACACCTTC. This gives the protein CASSQDREYGYTF. The chain joins TRBV4-3 to TRBJ1-2; D gene ambiguous. The CDR3 is 13 residues long. Germline V gene sequence: CDR1 LGHNA, CDR2 YSLEER. V was pared by 0 bases and J by 5 bases, with 7 bases between.

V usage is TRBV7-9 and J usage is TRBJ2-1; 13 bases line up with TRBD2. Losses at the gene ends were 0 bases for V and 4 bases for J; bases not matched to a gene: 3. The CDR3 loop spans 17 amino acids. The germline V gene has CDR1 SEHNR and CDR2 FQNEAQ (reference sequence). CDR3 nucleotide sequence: TGTGCCAGCAGCTTAGCCCTACTAGCGGGAGGGTACAATGAGCAGTTCTTC. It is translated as CASSLALLAGGYNEQFF.

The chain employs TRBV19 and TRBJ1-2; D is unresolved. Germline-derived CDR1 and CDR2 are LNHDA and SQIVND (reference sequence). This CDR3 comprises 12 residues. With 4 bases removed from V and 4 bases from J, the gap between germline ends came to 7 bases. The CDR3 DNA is TGTGCCAGTAGTACTAAAGGCTATGGCTACACCTTC. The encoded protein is CASSTKGYGYTF. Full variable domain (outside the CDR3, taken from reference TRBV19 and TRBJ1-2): DGGITQSPKYLFRKEGQNVTLSCEQNLNHDAMYWYRQDPGQGLRLIYYSQIVNDFQKGDIAEGYSVSREKKESFPLTVTSAQKNPTAFYLCASSTKGYGYTFGSGTRLTVV.

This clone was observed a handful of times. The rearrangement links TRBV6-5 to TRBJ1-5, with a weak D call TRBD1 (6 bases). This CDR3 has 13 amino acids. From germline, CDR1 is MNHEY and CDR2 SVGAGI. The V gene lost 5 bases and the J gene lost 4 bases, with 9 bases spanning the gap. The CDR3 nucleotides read TGTGCCAGCAGTGTTCAGGGGAATCAGCCCCAGCATTTT. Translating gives CASSVQGNQPQHF.

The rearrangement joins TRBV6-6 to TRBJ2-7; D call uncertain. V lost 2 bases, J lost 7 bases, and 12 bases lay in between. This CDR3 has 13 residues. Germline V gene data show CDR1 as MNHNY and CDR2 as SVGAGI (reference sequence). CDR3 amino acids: CASSYTSTWEQYF. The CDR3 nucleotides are TGTGCCAGCAGTTACACCTCGACTTGGGAGCAGTACTTC.

This CDR3 reads CASSIYNGGARGYTF. CDR3 in DNA: TGTGCCAGCAGCATCTACAATGGAGGGGCGAGGGGCTACACCTTC. The rearrangement links TRBV11-2 to TRBJ1-2; a weak D match, TRBD1 (5 bases). Germline lookup yields CDR1 SGHAT and CDR2 FQNNGV. The CDR3 is 15 amino acids. Trimming removed 5 bases from V and 8 bases from J, with 21 bases in between.